This passage covers 32 T cell receptor beta chains from one sample sequenced in a study of blood T cells in healthy people across ages. Primers used in a second PCR of roughly 7 to 12 cycles were a sample-barcoded 5' primer and a J-beta primer mix. Using its own MiXCR run on the 5' RACE reads, TCRdb lists one record per CDR3 protein. Of more than 550,000 distinct CDR3 sequences in the sample, about 20% were seen once. The specimen sequenced was blood. The receptors here all came from a man in his 70s in good health.

The genes are TRBV12-3 or TRBV12-4 and TRBJ2-6; D gene unclear. Trimming left V 3 bases short and J 3 bases short, with 0 bases between. The CDR3 contains 12 residues. CDR3 sequence (DNA): TGTGCCAGCAGTTTTGGGGCCAACGTCCTGACTTTC. Its protein product is CASSFGANVLTF.

The V call is TRBV5-1, the J call TRBJ2-6; 8 bases align to TRBD1. V shed 4 bases, J shed 0 bases, and the junction held 6 bases outside the gene matches. The CDR3 sequence is 17 residues long. Germline V lookup: CDR1 SGHRS, CDR2 YFSETQ. Here the CDR3 reads CASSPGQVNSGANVLTF. The CDR3 region has the DNA TGCGCCAGCAGCCCGGGACAGGTGAACTCTGGGGCCAACGTCCTGACTTTC.

This chain joins TRBV5-1 and TRBJ2-7, with 10 bases lining up with TRBD2. In germline, CDR1 is SGHRS, CDR2 YFSETQ. V gave up 3 bases and J gave up 3 bases; unmatched junction bases: 3. This CDR3 contains 14 residues. DNA for the CDR3: TGCGCCAGCAGCTCAGGACTAGCGGTCTACGAGCAGTACTTC. Protein sequence: CASSSGLAVYEQYF.

This clonotype occurred a few times. The V gene is TRBV6-5, the J gene TRBJ2-5; D might be TRBD1 or TRBD2, each matching 5 bases. The DNA end favors TRBJ2-1, so the J call may be wrong. Germline V CDR1 and CDR2: MNHEY, SVGAGI. CDR3 length: 15 residues. The chain's CDR3 is CASRPTGTPSIEQFF. In nucleotides, the CDR3 is TGTGCCAGCAGGCCGACCGGGACCCCATCAATTGAGCAGTTCTTC.

The chain has TRBV7-9 and TRBJ1-1; D uncertain. CDR1 is SEHNR and CDR2 is FQNEAQ in the germline V gene (reference sequence). The length of the CDR3 is 14 residues. The V gene lost 4 bases and the J gene lost 5 bases, with 14 bases spanning the gap. CDR3 residues: CASSWASSWTEAFF. The CDR3 nucleotides are TGTGCCAGCAGCTGGGCTTCTTCGTGGACTGAAGCTTTCTTT.

The chain employs TRBV12-3 or TRBV12-4 and TRBJ1-1, with D tentatively TRBD1 (5 bases). Trimming left V 5 bases short and J 4 bases short, with 14 bases between. The CDR3 has 14 amino acids. The CDR3 DNA follows: TGTGCCAGCAGTCAACGGGGGGTGGTCACTGAAGCTTTCTTT. Residues: CASSQRGVVTEAFF.

The sample holds a few counts of this clonotype. V usage is TRBV19 and J usage is TRBJ1-2; D unclear. Germline V gene sequence: CDR1 LNHDA, CDR2 SQIVND (reference sequence). Between the trimmed V and J ends, which lost 7 bases and 2 bases, there was a span of 11 bases. The CDR3 is 13 residues long. The CDR3 sequence is CASTLGINYGYTF. Here the CDR3 DNA reads TGTGCCAGTACCTTAGGGATAAACTATGGCTACACCTTC.

In this sample, this clonotype turned up once. V and J are TRBV27 and TRBJ2-7; possibly TRBD1 for D (6 bases). Germline CDR1 and CDR2: MNHEY and SMNVEV (reference sequence). This CDR3 spans 15 amino acids. Trimming shortened V by 6 bases and J by 1 base, and 16 bases separated the two germline ends. The CDR3 loop reads CASRGIQGLSYEQYF. The CDR3 DNA sequence: TGTGCCAGCAGGGGGATACAGGGCCTATCCTACGAGCAGTACTTC.

This rearrangement joins TRBV20-1 to TRBJ2-7, with 8 positions matching TRBD1. In germline, CDR1 is DFQATT, CDR2 SNEGSKA (reference sequence). Unmatched junction bases numbered 6, after V lost 3 bases and J lost 2 bases. The CDR3 is made up of 14 amino acids. In DNA form, the CDR3 reads TGCAGTGCTAGTCTGGACAGGGCTCCCTACGAGCAGTACTTC. Amino acid sequence: CSASLDRAPYEQYF.

This sequence joins TRBV29-1 and TRBJ2-1, with D tentatively TRBD1 (5 bases). Trimming took off 3 bases at V and 7 bases at J, with 16 bases between the two ends. Per germline, CDR1 SQVTM and CDR2 ANQGSEA. This CDR3 is 14 amino acids long. The CDR3 reads CSVDPKQGANEQFF. As DNA, the CDR3 is TGCAGCGTTGATCCAAAACAAGGGGCAAATGAGCAGTTCTTC.

In its sample, this clonotype was seen a few times. V and J are TRBV19 and TRBJ1-1; D is perhaps TRBD1 (5 bases). Germline V gene lookup returns CDR1 LNHDA and CDR2 SQIVND (reference sequence). The CDR3 runs 16 residues. V shed 3 bases and J shed 3 bases, with 17 bases lying between them. The CDR3 DNA follows: TGTGCCAGTAGTATTCGAGGTCGGGGGAGGGACACTGAAGCTTTCTTT. This codes for CASSIRGRGRDTEAFF.

The J gene is TRBJ2-3, the V gene TRBV5-5; the match to TRBD2 covers 8 bases. This CDR3 spans 15 amino acids. V lost 4 bases and J lost 6; bases outside the gene matches: 10. From germline, CDR1 is SGHKS and CDR2 YYEKEE (reference sequence). CDR3 in DNA: TGTGCCAGCAGCAGACTAAGCGGGAGTGCCGATACGCAGTATTTT. Translation: CASSRLSGSADTQYF.

This rearrangement joins TRBV11-2 to TRBJ2-2; D gene ambiguous. CDR3 size: 15 residues. The V and J ends lost 5 bases and 8 bases respectively, with 18 bases between them. Germline V CDR1 and CDR2: SGHAT, FQNNGV. CDR3 coding DNA: TGTGCCAGCAGCCAAATCGTGGCAGCGACAGGGGAGCTGTTTTTT. Its translation: CASSQIVAATGELFF.

The chain recombines TRBV29-1 with TRBJ2-2; D gene uncertain. In germline, CDR1 is SQVTM, CDR2 ANQGSEA. Trimming cost V 0 bases and J 4 bases, with 9 bases left between them. The CDR3 contains 14 residues. The chain's CDR3 is CSVEEGRPTGELFF. The DNA of the CDR3 is TGCAGCGTTGAAGAAGGCAGACCCACCGGGGAGCTGTTTTTT.

This clonotype has only a few counts. The junction differs from germline at one of its ends, possibly a read error. The rearrangement links TRBV29-1 to TRBJ1-2; 10 nucleotides agree with TRBD1. The CDR3 contains 12 residues. Germline assignment: CDR1 SQVTM and CDR2 ANQGSEA. CDR3 residues: CNVVGQGYGYTF. In nucleotides, the CDR3 is TGCAACGTTGTGGGACAGGGGTATGGCTACACCTTC.

In this sample, this clonotype turned up a few times. The chain employs TRBV7-9 and TRBJ1-4; a possible D gene is TRBD1 (5 bases). This CDR3 is built from 15 residues. Germline CDR1 is SEHNR and CDR2 is FQNEAQ (reference sequence). Deletions cut 4 bases from V and 8 bases from J, with 17 bases between. The CDR3: CASSSDSRGGEKLFF. The CDR3 DNA reads as TGTGCCAGCAGCTCCGACTCGAGGGGTGGGGAAAAACTGTTTTTT.

This CDR3 reads CASSQGREQYV. DNA for the CDR3: TGTGCCAGCAGCCAAGGCAGAGAGCAGTACGTC. This chain connects TRBV12-3 or TRBV12-4 to TRBJ2-7; D gene unclear. V was clipped by 6 bases and J by 7 bases, with 10 bases between them. There are 11 residues in the CDR3.

V and J are TRBV7-9 and TRBJ2-3; D not resolved. V lost 5 bases to trimming and J lost 0 bases, with 12 bases between them. Germline lookup yields CDR1 SEHNR and CDR2 FQNEAQ (reference sequence). The CDR3 length is 15 residues. The CDR3 loop is CASSPGRFSTDTQYF. The CDR3 region has the DNA TGTGCCAGCAGCCCCGGACGGTTTAGCACAGATACGCAGTATTTT. Filled out from reference TRBV7-9 and TRBJ2-3, the complete variable domain reads DTGVSQNPRHKITKRGQNVTFRCDPISEHNRLYWYRQTLGQGPEFLTYFQNEAQLEKSRLLSDRFSAERPKGSFSTLEIQRTEQGDSAMYLCASSPGRFSTDTQYFGPGTRLTVL.

The table lists this clonotype with a count of one. The rearrangement uses TRBV10-3 and TRBJ2-5; 9 nucleotides align to TRBD2. Germline V CDR1 and CDR2: ENHRY, SYGVKD. Trimming at V came to 3 bases and at J to 4 bases, leaving 15 bases not matched to a gene. The CDR3 is 18 residues long. This CDR3 is CAISEYSGGSGSPETQYF. CDR3 DNA: TGTGCCATCAGTGAATACTCTGGGGGTAGCGGGAGCCCAGAGACCCAGTACTTC.

The chain has TRBV10-3 and TRBJ2-1; perhaps TRBD2 as D (7 bases). Germline assignment: CDR1 ENHRY and CDR2 SYGVKD. The CDR3 sequence is 17 residues long. V dropped 3 bases and J dropped 3 bases, with 18 bases sitting between them. The CDR3 is CAISERGGAAGYNEQFF. In DNA form, the CDR3 reads TGTGCCATCAGTGAAAGGGGGGGAGCGGCCGGCTACAATGAGCAGTTCTTC.

This clonotype came up a few times. The J gene is TRBJ1-3, the V gene TRBV7-2, with D tentatively TRBD1 (6 bases). Trimming removed 4 bases at V and 2 bases at J, with 12 bases between. This CDR3 region has 15 residues. The germline V gene encodes CDR1 SGHTA and CDR2 FQGNSA. The CDR3 nucleotides are TGTGCCAGCAGCTCCACCCGGGGGCCTGGAAACACCATATATTTT. Protein sequence: CASSSTRGPGNTIYF.

This rearrangement joins TRBV6-6 to TRBJ2-1; 7 nucleotides line up with TRBD2. V was clipped by 3 bases and J by 0 bases; unmatched bases: 5. This CDR3 is 16 amino acids long. The germline CDR1 and CDR2 sequences are MNHNY and SVGAGI (reference sequence). The CDR3 coding sequence is TGTGCCAGCAGTTATTCGGCGGGGGTCTCCTACAATGAGCAGTTCTTC. Protein product: CASSYSAGVSYNEQFF.

A remark on this clonotype: One junction end disagrees with the germline gene, perhaps due to a read error. The chain couples TRBV7-9 to TRBJ2-1; possible D gene TRBD2, 7 bases. The CDR3 sequence is 15 residues long. Germline values: CDR1 SEHNR, CDR2 FQNEAQ (reference sequence). In nucleotides, the CDR3 is TGTGCCTGCAGCCTGGACAGCGGGGTGAGGAATGAGCAGTTCTTC. This sequence encodes CACSLDSGVRNEQFF. The complete variable domain, with remaining parts taken from reference TRBV7-9 and TRBJ2-1, reads DTGVSQNPRHKITKRGQNVTFRCDPISEHNRLYWYRQTLGQGPEFLTYFQNEAQLEKSRLLSDRFSAERPKGSFSTLEIQRTEQGDSAMYLCACSLDSGVRNEQFFGPGTRLTVL.

This clonotype was detected many times. This chain uses TRBV30 with TRBJ2-1, with D possibly matching TRBD1 (5 bases). The J call is doubtful: the DNA matches TRBJ2-7 better. The CDR3 has 14 residues. Germline values: CDR1 GTSNPN, CDR2 SVGIG (reference sequence). The DNA of the CDR3 is TGTGCCTGGAGTCCCCGCCAGGGCTACTACGAGCAGTACGTC. This sequence encodes CAWSPRQGYYEQYV.

This clonotype was detected ten times or more. This chain links TRBV5-1 with TRBJ2-1; D might be TRBD2 (5 bases). CDR1 is SGHRS, CDR2 YFSETQ, per germline. Trimming cost V 0 bases and J 7 bases, with 14 bases left between them. The CDR3 is made up of 15 amino acids. CDR3 sequence reads: CASSLAEGSLNEQFF. CDR3 sequence (DNA): TGCGCCAGCAGCTTGGCCGAGGGTTCTTTGAATGAGCAGTTCTTC.

This chain connects TRBV11-2 to TRBJ1-2; 7 bases map to TRBD1. The CDR3 covers 15 residues. Germline V gene data show CDR1 as SGHAT and CDR2 as FQNNGV. The J segment lost 4 bases and the V segment lost 4 bases, leaving 9 bases of the junction unmatched. The CDR3 sequence: CASSSTRGGGYGYTF. In DNA, the CDR3 is TGTGCCAGCAGCTCCACCAGGGGGGGCGGCTATGGCTACACCTTC.

This clonotype was seen a handful of times. This rearrangement joins TRBV5-1 to TRBJ2-3; 10 nucleotides agree with TRBD2. This CDR3 comprises 14 residues. CDR1 and CDR2 from the germline V gene are SGHRS and YFSETQ. V shed 4 bases, J shed 6 bases, and the junction held 5 bases outside the gene matches. CDR3 nucleotide sequence: TGCGCCAGCAGCGATACTAGCGGGACCGATACGCAGTATTTT. Translation gives CASSDTSGTDTQYF.

This chain uses TRBV6-1 with TRBJ2-1; 10 bases match TRBD2. This CDR3 comprises 15 residues. Germline-derived CDR1 and CDR2 are MNHNS and SASEGT. V lost 7 bases and J lost 0; bases outside the gene matches: 3. CDR3 amino acids: CASKASGSSYNEQFF. The CDR3 DNA reads TGTGCCAGCAAGGCTAGCGGGAGCTCCTACAATGAGCAGTTCTTC.

V and J are TRBV12-3 or TRBV12-4 and TRBJ1-6; possible D gene TRBD1, 6 bases. The CDR3 runs 13 residues. Trimming left V 6 bases short and J 7 bases short, with 10 bases between. CDR3 amino acids: CASRRGGNSPLHF. CDR3 DNA sequence: TGTGCCAGCAGGAGGGGGGGAAATTCACCCCTCCACTTT.

This clonotype was found a few times. V is TRBV29-1 and J is TRBJ1-2, with TRBD1 matching over 8 bases. V was pared by 4 bases and J by 8 bases, with 9 bases of the junction left unmatched. This CDR3 comprises 13 residues. The germline V gene encodes CDR1 SQVTM and CDR2 ANQGSEA. The DNA for the CDR3 is TGCAGCGTTGGTGACAGGGGATATGAGGGCTACACCTTC. It encodes CSVGDRGYEGYTF.

This clonotype was seen only a few times. V gene TRBV2 combines with J gene TRBJ1-2; tentatively, D is TRBD1 (6 bases). Germline V gene lookup returns CDR1 SNHLY and CDR2 FYNNEI. The CDR3 extends over 14 amino acids. The ends were cut back, 6 bases at V and 2 bases at J, with 13 bases in the middle. This CDR3 is CASRRRGVNYGYTF. DNA for the CDR3: TGTGCCAGCAGAAGAAGGGGGGTGAACTATGGCTACACCTTC.

The chain recombines TRBV3-1 with TRBJ2-5, with a weak D call TRBD2 (5 bases). CDR1 and CDR2 (germline): LGHDT, YNNKEL (reference sequence). Between the trimmed V and J ends, which lost 0 bases and 4 bases, there was a span of 21 bases. The CDR3 has 18 residues. CDR3 coding DNA: TGTGCCAGCAGCCAAGATTTCCGGAAGGGAGAATCCGCAGAGACCCAGTACTTC. It yields the protein CASSQDFRKGESAETQYF.